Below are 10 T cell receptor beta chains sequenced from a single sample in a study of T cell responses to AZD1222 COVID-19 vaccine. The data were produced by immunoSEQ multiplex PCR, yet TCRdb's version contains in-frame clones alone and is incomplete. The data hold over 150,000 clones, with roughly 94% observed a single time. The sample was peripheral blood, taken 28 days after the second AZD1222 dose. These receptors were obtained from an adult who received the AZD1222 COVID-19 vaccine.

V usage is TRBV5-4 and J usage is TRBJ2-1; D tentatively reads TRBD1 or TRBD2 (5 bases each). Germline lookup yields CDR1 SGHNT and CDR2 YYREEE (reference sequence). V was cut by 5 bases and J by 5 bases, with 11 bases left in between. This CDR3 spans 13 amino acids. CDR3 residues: CASRVGPNNEQFF. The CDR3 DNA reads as TGTGCCAGCAGGGTGGGACCAAACAATGAGCAGTTCTTC.

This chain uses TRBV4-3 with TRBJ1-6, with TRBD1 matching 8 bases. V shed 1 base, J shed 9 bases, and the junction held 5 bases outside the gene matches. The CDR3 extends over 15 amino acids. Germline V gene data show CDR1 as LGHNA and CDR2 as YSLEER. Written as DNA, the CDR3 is TGCGCCAGCAGCCAAGGGACAGGGAGCCCTTCACCCCTCCACTTT. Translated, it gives CASSQGTGSPSPLHF.

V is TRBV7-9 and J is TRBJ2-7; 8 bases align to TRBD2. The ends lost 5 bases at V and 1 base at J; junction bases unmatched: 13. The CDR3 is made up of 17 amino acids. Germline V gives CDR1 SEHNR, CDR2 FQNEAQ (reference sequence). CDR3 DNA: TGTGCCAGCAGCGACCTGAGCGGACTAGCCCTTTCCTACGAGCAGTACTTC. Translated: CASSDLSGLALSYEQYF. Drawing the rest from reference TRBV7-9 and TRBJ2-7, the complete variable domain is DTGVSQNPRHKITKRGQNVTFRCDPISEHNRLYWYRQTLGQGPEFLTYFQNEAQLEKSRLLSDRFSAERPKGSFSTLEIQRTEQGDSAMYLCASSDLSGLALSYEQYFGPGTRLTVT.

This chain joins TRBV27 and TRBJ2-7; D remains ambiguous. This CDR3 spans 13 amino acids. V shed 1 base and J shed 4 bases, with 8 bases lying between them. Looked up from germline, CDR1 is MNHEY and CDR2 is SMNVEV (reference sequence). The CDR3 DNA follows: TGTGCCAGCAGTTTATACAGAAATTACGAGCAGTACTTC. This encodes CASSLYRNYEQYF.

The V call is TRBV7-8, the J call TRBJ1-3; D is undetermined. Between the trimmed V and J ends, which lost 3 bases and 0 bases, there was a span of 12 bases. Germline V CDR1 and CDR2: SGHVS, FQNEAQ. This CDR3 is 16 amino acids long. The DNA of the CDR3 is TGTGCCAGCAGCTTTTCCCCGCAAATCTCTGGAAACACCATATATTTT. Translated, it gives CASSFSPQISGNTIYF.

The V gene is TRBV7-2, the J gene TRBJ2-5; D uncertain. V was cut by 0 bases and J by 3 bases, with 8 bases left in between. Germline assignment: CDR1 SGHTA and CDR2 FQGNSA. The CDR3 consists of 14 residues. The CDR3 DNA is TGTGCCAGCAGCTTAGCGGCAGTTAAAGAGACCCAGTACTTC. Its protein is CASSLAAVKETQYF.

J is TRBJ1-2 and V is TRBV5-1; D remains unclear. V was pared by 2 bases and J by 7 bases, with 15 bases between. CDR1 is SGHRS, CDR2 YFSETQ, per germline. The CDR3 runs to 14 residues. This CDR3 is CASSLSVGGGGYTF. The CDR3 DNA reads TGCGCCAGCAGCTTATCGGTGGGAGGAGGTGGCTACACCTTC.

CDR3 sequence (DNA): TGTGCCAGCAGCGCAAAGGGGACAAACACCGGGGAGCTGTTTTTT. This codes for CASSAKGTNTGELFF. J is TRBJ2-2 and V is TRBV9; D possibly corresponds to TRBD1 (6 bases). Trimming took off 3 bases at V and 2 bases at J, with 11 bases between the two ends. The CDR3 is made up of 15 amino acids. Germline assignment: CDR1 SGDLS and CDR2 YYNGEE.

CDR3 in DNA: TGTGCCAGCAGCTTAAGCAGTAAGGACACTGAAGCTTTCTTT. Translating it yields CASSLSSKDTEAFF. The rearrangement uses TRBV7-9 and TRBJ1-1; D gene uncertain. This CDR3 comprises 14 residues. Trimming removed 2 bases from V and 3 bases from J, with 10 bases in between. Germline assignment: CDR1 SEHNR and CDR2 FQNEAQ (reference sequence).

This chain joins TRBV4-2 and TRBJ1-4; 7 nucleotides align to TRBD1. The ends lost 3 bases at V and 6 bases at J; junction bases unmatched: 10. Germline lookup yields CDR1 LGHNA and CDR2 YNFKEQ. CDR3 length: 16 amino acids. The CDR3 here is CASSQASGQSHEKLFF. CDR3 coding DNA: TGTGCCAGCAGCCAGGCCTCGGGACAGAGCCATGAAAAACTGTTTTTT.